A single sample gave rise to the 8 T cell receptor beta chains below, sequenced in a study of cytomegalovirus exposure and HLA in healthy donors (dated by TCRdb to the late 2010s). Libraries were built with the immunoSEQ multiplex PCR assay. The multiplex PCR relied on a mix of 60 forward primers for TCR Vbeta segments and 13 reverse primers for TCR Jbeta segments. TCRdb's version of the immuneACCESS table is confined to in-frame rearrangements and falls short of the full clone set. An unresolved V gene accounts for under half of the shortfall where checked; the remainder is of unknown origin. The sample data list some 87,000 clones, and roughly 80% of these were observed just once. In total, the top ten clones hold around 7.5% of the sample. Sequenced material: PBMCs. These receptor sequences come from a man between 45 and 60 years old in good health and CMV-seropositive.

This clone was seen only once. The chain employs TRBV10-3 and TRBJ2-5; D is perhaps TRBD2 (5 bases). CDR1 is ENHRY, CDR2 SYGVKD, per germline. V was shortened by 3 bases and J by 5 bases, with 13 bases between the two germline ends. There are 14 residues in the CDR3. In nucleotides, the CDR3 is TGTGCCATCAGTGACCAACTAGGCGGTGAGACCCAGTACTTC. Translation gives CAISDQLGGETQYF.

In the case of this clone: Sequence at one end of the junction differs from germline and may be a read error. This chain connects TRBV5-6 to TRBJ1-2; maybe TRBD1 (5 bases). Germline CDR1 is SGHDT and CDR2 is YYEEEE. The length of the CDR3 is 13 residues. The CDR3 sequence: CASSSGGNYGYPF. CDR3 DNA sequence: TGTGCCAGCAGCTCCGGGGGTAACTATGGCTACCCCTTC.

This rearrangement joins TRBV5-6 to TRBJ2-1, with D tentatively TRBD2 (7 bases). This CDR3 spans 16 amino acids. Germline CDR1 SGHDT, CDR2 YYEEEE. V shed 4 bases and J shed 9 bases, with 23 bases lying between them. CDR3 protein: CASSPMGEGGPVEQFF. CDR3 bases: TGTGCCAGCAGCCCGATGGGAGAGGGGGGGCCGGTTGAGCAGTTCTTC.

The chain combines TRBV5-8 with TRBJ1-6, with D hard to call. Germline CDR1 is SGHTS and CDR2 is YDEGEE. Trimming stripped 3 bases from V and 3 bases from J, with 10 bases between. The CDR3 contains 15 residues. In DNA, the CDR3 is TGTGCCAGCAGCTATGTACTTATCTATAATTCACCCCTCCACTTT. Encoded protein: CASSYVLIYNSPLHF.

In this sample, this clone turned up a few times. The chain combines TRBV29-1 with TRBJ2-5; D is possibly TRBD1 (5 bases). Trimming took off 0 bases at V and 5 bases at J, with 13 bases between the two ends. The germline V gene encodes CDR1 SQVTM and CDR2 ANQGSEA. CDR3 size: 14 residues. The CDR3 spells CSVEDQGYRETQYF. CDR3 in DNA: TGCAGCGTTGAAGATCAGGGCTATAGGGAGACCCAGTACTTC.

This chain connects TRBV5-4 to TRBJ1-4; D may be TRBD1 (6 bases). CDR1 SGHNT and CDR2 YYREEE come from the germline V gene (reference sequence). The CDR3 length is 14 residues. V was clipped by 8 bases and J by 8 bases, with 19 bases between them. CDR3 nucleotides: TGTGCCAGGCATCTTGGGGGGGCCGGCGAAAAACTGTTTTTT. It encodes CARHLGGAGEKLFF.

The V call is TRBV6-5, the J call TRBJ1-4; a possible D gene is TRBD1 (5 bases). From germline, CDR1 is MNHEY and CDR2 SVGAGI. Trimming stripped 7 bases from V and 2 bases from J, with 11 bases between. The CDR3 extends over 14 amino acids. The CDR3 region has the DNA TGTGCCAGCACTAGGGGATGGACTAATGAAAAACTGTTTTTT. As protein: CASTRGWTNEKLFF.

V gene TRBV29-1 combines with J gene TRBJ2-4; TRBD1 agrees at 10 bases. This CDR3 is 15 amino acids long. The ends lost 6 bases at V and 0 bases at J; junction bases unmatched: 5. Germline V gene sequence: CDR1 SQVTM, CDR2 ANQGSEA. The CDR3 loop is CSVGQGVLAKNIQYF. The CDR3 DNA sequence: TGCAGCGTAGGACAGGGGGTATTAGCCAAAAACATTCAGTACTTC.